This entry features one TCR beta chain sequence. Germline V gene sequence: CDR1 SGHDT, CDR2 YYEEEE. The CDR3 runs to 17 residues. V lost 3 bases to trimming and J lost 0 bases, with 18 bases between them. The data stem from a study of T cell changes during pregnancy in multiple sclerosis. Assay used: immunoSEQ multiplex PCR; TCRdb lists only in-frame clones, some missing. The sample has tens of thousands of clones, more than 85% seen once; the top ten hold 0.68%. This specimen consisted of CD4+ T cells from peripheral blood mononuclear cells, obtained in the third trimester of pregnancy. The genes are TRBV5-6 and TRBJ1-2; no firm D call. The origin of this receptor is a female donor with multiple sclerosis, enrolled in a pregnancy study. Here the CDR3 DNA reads TGTGCCAGCAGCTCAGAGGTTGACCCACGGGCTAACTATGGCTACACCTTC. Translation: CASSSEVDPRANYGYTF.